This entry is about one T cell receptor beta chain. Its antigen is as yet unknown. V lost 4 bases to trimming and J lost 7 bases; unmatched junction nucleotides: 0. From germline, CDR1 is SGHTA and CDR2 FQGNSA. This CDR3 has 12 amino acids. These data come from a study of chemoradiotherapy in HPV16-positive cancers. Study-level findings and limits: Better recurrence-free survival went with HPV-responsive T-cell expansion in HPV16-positive patients.

Profiled with immunoSEQ multiplex PCR; TCRdb holds only in-frame clones, not every one. This table holds 2,200 or so clones, roughly nine tenths found once. This sequence originates from a human donor with HPV-associated anogenital cancer. The chain joins TRBV7-2 to TRBJ2-4, with TRBD2 matching 8 bases. The input for sequencing was tumor tissue, taken from a patient who underwent chemoradiotherapy. CDR3: CASSSGGNIQYF. The CDR3 nucleotides are TGTGCCAGCAGCTCGGGGGGGAACATTCAGTACTTC.